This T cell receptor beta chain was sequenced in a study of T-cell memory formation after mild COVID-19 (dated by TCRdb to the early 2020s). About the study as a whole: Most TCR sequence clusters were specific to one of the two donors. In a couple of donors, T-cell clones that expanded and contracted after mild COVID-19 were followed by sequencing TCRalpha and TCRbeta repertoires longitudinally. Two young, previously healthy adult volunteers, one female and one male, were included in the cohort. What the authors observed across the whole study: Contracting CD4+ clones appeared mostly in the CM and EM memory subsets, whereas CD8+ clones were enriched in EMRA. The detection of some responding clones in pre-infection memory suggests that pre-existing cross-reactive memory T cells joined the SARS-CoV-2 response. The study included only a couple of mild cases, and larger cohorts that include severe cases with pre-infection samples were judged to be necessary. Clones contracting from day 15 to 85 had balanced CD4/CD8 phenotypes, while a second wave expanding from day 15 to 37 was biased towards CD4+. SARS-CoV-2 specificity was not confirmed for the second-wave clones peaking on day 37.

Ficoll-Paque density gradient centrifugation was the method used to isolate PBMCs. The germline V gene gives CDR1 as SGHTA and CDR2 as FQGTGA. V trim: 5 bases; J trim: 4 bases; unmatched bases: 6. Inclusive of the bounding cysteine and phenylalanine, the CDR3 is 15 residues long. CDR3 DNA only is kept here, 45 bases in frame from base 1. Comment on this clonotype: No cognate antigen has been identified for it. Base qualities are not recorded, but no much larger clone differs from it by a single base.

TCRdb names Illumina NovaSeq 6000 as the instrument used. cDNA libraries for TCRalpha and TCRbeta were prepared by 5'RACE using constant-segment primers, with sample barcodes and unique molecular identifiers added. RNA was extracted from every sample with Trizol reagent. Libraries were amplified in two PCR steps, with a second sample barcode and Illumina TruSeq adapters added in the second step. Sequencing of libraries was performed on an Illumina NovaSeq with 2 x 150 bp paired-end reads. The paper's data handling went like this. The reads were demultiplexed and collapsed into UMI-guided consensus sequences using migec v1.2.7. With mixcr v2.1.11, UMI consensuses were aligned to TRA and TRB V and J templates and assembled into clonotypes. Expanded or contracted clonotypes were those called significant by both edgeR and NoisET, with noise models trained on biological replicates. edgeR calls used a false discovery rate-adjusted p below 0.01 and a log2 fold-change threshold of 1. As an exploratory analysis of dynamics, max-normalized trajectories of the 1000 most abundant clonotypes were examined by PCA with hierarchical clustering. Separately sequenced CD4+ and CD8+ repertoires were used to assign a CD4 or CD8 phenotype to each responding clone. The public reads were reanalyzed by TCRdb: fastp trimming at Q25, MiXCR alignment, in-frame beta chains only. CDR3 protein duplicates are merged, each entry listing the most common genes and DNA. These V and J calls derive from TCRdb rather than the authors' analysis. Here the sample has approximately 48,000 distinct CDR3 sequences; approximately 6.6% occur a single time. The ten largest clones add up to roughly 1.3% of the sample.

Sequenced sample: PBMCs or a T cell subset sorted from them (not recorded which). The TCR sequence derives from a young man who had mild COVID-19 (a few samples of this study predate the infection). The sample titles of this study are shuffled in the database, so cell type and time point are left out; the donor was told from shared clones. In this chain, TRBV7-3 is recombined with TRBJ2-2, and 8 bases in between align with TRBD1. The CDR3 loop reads CASSQTGEGTGELFF. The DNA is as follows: TGTGCCAGCAGCCAGACAGGGGAAGGCACCGGGGAGCTGTTTTTT.